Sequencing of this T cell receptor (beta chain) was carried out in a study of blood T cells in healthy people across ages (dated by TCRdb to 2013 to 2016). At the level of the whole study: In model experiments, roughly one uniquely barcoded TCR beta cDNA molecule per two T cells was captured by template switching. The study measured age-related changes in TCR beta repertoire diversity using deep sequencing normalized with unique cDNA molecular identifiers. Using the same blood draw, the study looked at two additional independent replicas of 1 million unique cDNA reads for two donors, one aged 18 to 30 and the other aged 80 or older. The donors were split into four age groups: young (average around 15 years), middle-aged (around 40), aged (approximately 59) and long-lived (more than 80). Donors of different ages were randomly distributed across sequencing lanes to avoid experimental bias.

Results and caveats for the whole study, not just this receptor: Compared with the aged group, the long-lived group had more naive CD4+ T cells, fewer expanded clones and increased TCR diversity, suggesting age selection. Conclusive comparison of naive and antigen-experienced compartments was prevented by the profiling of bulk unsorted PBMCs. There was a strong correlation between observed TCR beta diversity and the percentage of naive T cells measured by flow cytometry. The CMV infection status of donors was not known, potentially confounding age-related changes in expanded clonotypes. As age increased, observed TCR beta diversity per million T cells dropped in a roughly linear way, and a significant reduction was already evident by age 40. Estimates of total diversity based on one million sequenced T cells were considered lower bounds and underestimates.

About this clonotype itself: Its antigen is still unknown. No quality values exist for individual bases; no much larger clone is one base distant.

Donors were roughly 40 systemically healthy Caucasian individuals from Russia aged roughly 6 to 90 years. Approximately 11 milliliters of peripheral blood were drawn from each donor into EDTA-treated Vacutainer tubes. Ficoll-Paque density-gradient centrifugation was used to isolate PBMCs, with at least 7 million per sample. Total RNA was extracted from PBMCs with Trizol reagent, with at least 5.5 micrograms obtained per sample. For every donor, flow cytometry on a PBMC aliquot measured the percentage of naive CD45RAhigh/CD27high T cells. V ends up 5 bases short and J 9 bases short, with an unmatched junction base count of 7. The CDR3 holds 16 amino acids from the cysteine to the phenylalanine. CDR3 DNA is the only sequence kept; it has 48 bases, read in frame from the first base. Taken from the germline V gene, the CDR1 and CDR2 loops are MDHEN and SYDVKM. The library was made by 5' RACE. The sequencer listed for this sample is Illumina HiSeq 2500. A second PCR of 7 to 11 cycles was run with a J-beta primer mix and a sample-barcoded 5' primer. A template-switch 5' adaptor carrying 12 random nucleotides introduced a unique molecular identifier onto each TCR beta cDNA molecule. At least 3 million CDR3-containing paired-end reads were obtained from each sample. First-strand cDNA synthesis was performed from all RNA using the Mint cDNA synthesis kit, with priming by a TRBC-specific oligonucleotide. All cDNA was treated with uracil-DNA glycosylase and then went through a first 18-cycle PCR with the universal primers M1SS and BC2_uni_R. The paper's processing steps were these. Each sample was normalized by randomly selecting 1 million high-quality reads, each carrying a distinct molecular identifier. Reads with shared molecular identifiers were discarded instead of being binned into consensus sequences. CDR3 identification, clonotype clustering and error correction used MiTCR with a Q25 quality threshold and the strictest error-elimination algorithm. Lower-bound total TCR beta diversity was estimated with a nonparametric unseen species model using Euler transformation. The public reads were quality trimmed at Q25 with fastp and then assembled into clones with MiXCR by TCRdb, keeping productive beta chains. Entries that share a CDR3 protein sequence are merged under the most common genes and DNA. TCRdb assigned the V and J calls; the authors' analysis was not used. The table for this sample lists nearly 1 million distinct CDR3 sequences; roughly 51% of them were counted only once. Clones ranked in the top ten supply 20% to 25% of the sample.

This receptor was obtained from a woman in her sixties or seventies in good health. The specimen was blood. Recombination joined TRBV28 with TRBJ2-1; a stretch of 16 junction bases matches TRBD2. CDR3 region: CASSHGTSGRVGEQFF. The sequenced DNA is TGTGCCAGCAGTCACGGGACTAGCGGGAGGGTTGGTGAGCAGTTCTTC.